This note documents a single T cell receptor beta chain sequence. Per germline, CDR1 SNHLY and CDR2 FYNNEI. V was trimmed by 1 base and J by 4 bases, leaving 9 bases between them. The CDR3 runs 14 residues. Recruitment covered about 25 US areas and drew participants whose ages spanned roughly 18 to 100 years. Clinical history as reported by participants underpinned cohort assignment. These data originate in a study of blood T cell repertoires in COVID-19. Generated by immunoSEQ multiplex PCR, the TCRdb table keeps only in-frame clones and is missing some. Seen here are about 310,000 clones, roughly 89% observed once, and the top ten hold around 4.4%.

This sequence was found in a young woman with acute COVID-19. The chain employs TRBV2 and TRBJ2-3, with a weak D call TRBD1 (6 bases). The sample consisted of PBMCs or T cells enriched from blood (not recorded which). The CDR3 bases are TGTGCCAGCAGTGAAGACAGGACAGCAGATACGCAGTATTTT. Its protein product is CASSEDRTADTQYF. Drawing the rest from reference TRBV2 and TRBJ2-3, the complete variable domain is EPEVTQTPSHQVTQMGQEVILRCVPISNHLYFYWYRQILGQKVEFLVSFYNNEISEKSEIFDDQFSVERPDGSNFTLKIRSTKLEDSAMYFCASSEDRTADTQYFGPGTRLTVL.